This TCR beta chain was profiled in a study of blood T cell repertoires in COVID-19. As for the study in general: The United States, Italy and Spain provided the acute and convalescent COVID-19 samples. Nucleic acid was either cDNA or gDNA, and it came from T cells, B-cell-depleted T cells, or PBMCs.

Authors' data handling: Amplification from reference gene primers served as the basis for estimated nucleated cell counts. TCRdb keeps only in-frame clones here, not all; method: immunoSEQ multiplex PCR. The DNA was the basis for D and trimming; V, J and clone size are from that table. The data show about 120,000 clones, about 92% seen once. CDR3 length: 14 amino acids. Germline trimming cut 8 bases from V and 1 base from J; bases unmatched to any gene: 7. Per the germline V gene, CDR1 is SNHLY and CDR2 is FYNNEI. The sequencing input was peripheral blood. This receptor was obtained from a man aged 45-65 years with active COVID-19. The chain combines TRBV2 with TRBJ1-2; 7 bases fit TRBD1. CDR3 residues: CASPEGGGNYGYTF. The DNA of the CDR3 is TGTGCCAGCCCTGAAGGGGGCGGTAACTATGGCTACACCTTC.